The present T cell receptor (beta chain) was sequenced within a study of a mutant IDH1 vaccine in newly diagnosed glioma. Overall study: Patients received eight vaccinations in weeks 1, 3, 5, 7, 11, 15, 19, 23. Patients got their first vaccination 4-6 weeks after radiotherapy alone, or with temozolomide cycles. Most patients had received both radiotherapy and temozolomide, the prior options being radiotherapy, temozolomide, or both. Study-level findings and limits: Immune responses arising from the vaccine appeared in about 94% of patients.

In the case of this clone: Its antigen remains unknown.

This CDR3 is 17 amino acids long. The germline V gene encodes CDR1 LGHNA and CDR2 YNFKEQ. Trimming cost V 0 bases and J 0 bases, with 12 bases left between them. Using immunoSEQ multiplex PCR, the repertoire was profiled, and TCRdb retains in-frame clones only, with some absent. The table has around 40,000 clones, over 70% seen once. Documented time point: week 23, last vaccination. Doses consisted of 300 ug of mutant IDH1 20-mer peptide each, paired with topical imiquimod. This TCR was recovered from a middle-aged woman with glioma. Some clones in this sample may be carry-over from other donors' samples. The chain recombines TRBV4-2 with TRBJ2-1; D may correspond to TRBD1 or TRBD2 (5 bases each). The specimen comprised PBMCs, sampled from a glioma patient whose treatment included an IDH1 peptide vaccine. The CDR3: CASSQDMAGSSYNEQFF. The CDR3 DNA sequence: TGTGCCAGCAGCCAAGATATGGCAGGGAGCTCCTACAATGAGCAGTTCTTC.